The 5 T cell receptor beta chains below were found in one sample sequenced in a study of OX40 agonist ivuxolimab in advanced cancers. Produced via immunoSEQ multiplex PCR; TCRdb's table is partial and in-frame only. Found here are 50,000 to 65,000 clones, 89% of them singletons; the top ten hold about 12%. The source was CD4+ or CD8+ T cells sorted from blood, collected in a trial of the OX40 agonist ivuxolimab. These receptors were obtained from an adult with an advanced solid tumor such as melanoma, head and neck, liver or kidney cancer.

The chain couples TRBV7-6 to TRBJ1-1; maybe TRBD1 (5 bases). The V gene lost 4 bases and the J gene lost 8 bases, with 14 bases spanning the gap. The length of the CDR3 is 13 residues. Germline loops: CDR1 SGHVS, CDR2 FNYEAQ. This chain's CDR3 is CASSSRVGAEAFF. CDR3 nucleotides: TGTGCCAGCAGCTCAAGAGTTGGGGCAGAAGCTTTCTTT. Full variable domain (remainder filled in from reference TRBV7-6 and TRBJ1-1): GAGVSQSPRYKVTKRGQDVALRCDPISGHVSLYWYRQALGQGPEFLTYFNYEAQQDKSGLPNDRFSAERPEGSISTLTIQRTEQRDSAMYRCASSSRVGAEAFFGQGTRLTVV.

This clone was detected only once. J is TRBJ1-5 and V is TRBV9; possibly TRBD1 for D (6 bases). The V gene's germline CDR1 is SGDLS and CDR2 YYNGEE. CDR3 length equals 14 residues. V lost 4 bases and J 0 bases, leaving 8 bases between the germline ends. CDR3 sequence (DNA): TGTGCCAGCAGCAGGGGGTTTAGCAATCAGCCCCAGCATTTT. This translates into CASSRGFSNQPQHF.

J is TRBJ1-1 and V is TRBV11-2; no clear D gene. Trimming stripped 3 bases from V and 8 bases from J, with 7 bases between. This CDR3 region has 11 residues. Germline CDR1 SGHAT, CDR2 FQNNGV. CDR3 residues: CASSFSSEAFF. The CDR3 bases are TGTGCCAGCAGCTTTAGTTCGGAAGCTTTCTTT.

V and J are TRBV6-6 and TRBJ1-1; D remains ambiguous. In germline, CDR1 is MNHNY, CDR2 SVGAGI (reference sequence). The CDR3 has 12 amino acids. Trimming took 5 bases from V and 8 from J, leaving 12 bases between them. The CDR3 here is CASSPSLREAFF. The CDR3 DNA reads TGTGCCAGCAGTCCCTCACTCCGGGAAGCTTTCTTT.

The chain uses TRBV28 and TRBJ2-7; 8 nucleotides match TRBD2. Looked up from germline, CDR1 is MDHEN and CDR2 is SYDVKM. The CDR3 covers 14 residues. V was pared by 2 bases and J by 4 bases, with 4 bases of the junction left unmatched. The CDR3 protein is CASSLRGLVYEQYF. The CDR3 nucleotides read TGTGCCAGCAGTTTAAGGGGACTAGTTTACGAGCAGTACTTC.